These 6 T cell receptor beta chains were all obtained from the same sample, sequenced in a study of blood T cells in healthy people across ages. The authors ran a second PCR of roughly 6 to 12 cycles using a sample-barcoded 5' primer and a J-beta primer mix. TCRdb re-called the 5' RACE reads through MiXCR, storing one row per CDR3 protein. The sample contains over a million distinct CDR3 sequences, approximately 39% of which appear only once. The specimen sequenced was blood. The source is a woman younger than 30 in good health.

This chain joins TRBV28 and TRBJ2-5; D is tentatively TRBD1 or TRBD2 (6 bases each). The V end lost 6 bases, the J end lost 6 bases, and 14 bases lay between the germline ends. This CDR3 spans 13 amino acids. CDR1 MDHEN and CDR2 SYDVKM come from the germline V gene. The CDR3: CASRPGGGKTQYF. The CDR3 nucleotides are TGTGCCAGCAGACCCGGAGGGGGGAAGACCCAGTACTTC.

This clonotype was seen only a few times. The rearrangement links TRBV29-1 to TRBJ2-1; possible D gene TRBD1, 6 bases. This CDR3 is built from 10 residues. CDR1 is SQVTM, CDR2 ANQGSEA, per germline. Trimming removed 5 bases from V and 9 bases from J, with 8 bases in between. CDR3 in DNA: TGCAGCGTTTTAGGGGGTGAGCAGTTCTTC. The encoded protein is CSVLGGEQFF.

This clonotype was picked up a small number of times. The J gene is TRBJ2-4, the V gene TRBV12-3 or TRBV12-4; 7 nucleotides line up with TRBD1. The CDR3 covers 13 residues. V shed 6 bases and J 5 bases; nucleotides not matched to a gene: 4. The CDR3 region is CASSTGQENIQYF. The CDR3 nucleotides read TGTGCCAGCAGCACTGGACAGGAAAACATTCAGTACTTC.

The rearrangement links TRBV4-1 to TRBJ1-3; D remains ambiguous. The V gene's germline CDR1 is MGHRA and CDR2 YSYEKL. The V and J ends lost 4 bases and 0 bases respectively, with 7 bases between them. CDR3 length: 14 residues. The CDR3 DNA sequence: TGCGCCAGCAGCCTACAGATCTCTGGAAACACCATATATTTT. This encodes CASSLQISGNTIYF.

J is TRBJ2-7 and V is TRBV6-5; maybe TRBD2 (5 bases). Trimming removed 6 bases from V and 2 bases from J, with 11 bases in between. CDR1 and CDR2 (germline): MNHEY, SVGAGI. The CDR3 runs 13 residues. The CDR3 DNA sequence: TGTGCCAGCAGGGTTCGGGGTGCCTACGAGCAGTACTTC. Amino acids: CASRVRGAYEQYF.

The rearrangement uses TRBV5-1 and TRBJ1-1; 8 nucleotides match TRBD1. Per the germline V gene, CDR1 is SGHRS and CDR2 is YFSETQ. The ends lost 4 bases at V and 11 bases at J; junction bases unmatched: 7. This CDR3 comprises 12 residues. The chain's CDR3 is CASSGDRLGAFF. Written as DNA, the CDR3 is TGCGCCAGCAGCGGGGACAGGCTTGGTGCTTTCTTT. Supplemented by reference TRBV5-1 and TRBJ1-1, the full variable domain reads KAGVTQTPRYLIKTRGQQVTLSCSPISGHRSVSWYQQTPGQGLQFLFEYFSETQRNKGNFPGRFSGRQFSNSRSEMNVSTLELGDSALYLCASSGDRLGAFFGQGTRLTVV.